This T cell receptor beta chain was sequenced for a study of CD8 T cells in ankylosing spondylitis. TCRdb analysed the 5' RACE reads with MiXCR anew, one entry per CDR3 protein. The table records about 340,000 distinct CDR3 sequences, approximately 20% of them present only once. The CDR3 covers 12 residues. V lost 0 bases and J 11 bases, leaving 11 bases between the germline ends. The germline gives CDR1 SGHRS, CDR2 YFSETQ. The table lists this clonotype with a few counts. The chain employs TRBV5-1 and TRBJ1-1; tentative D call: TRBD1 (5 bases). The sample comprised blood, either unsorted or a sorted T cell fraction (not recorded which). The receptor comes from a male donor with ankylosing spondylitis or in good health (not recorded which). The CDR3 protein is CASSLGGVGAFF. The DNA for the CDR3 is TGCGCCAGCAGCTTGGGGGGGGTCGGGGCTTTCTTT.